This TCR beta chain was captured by sequencing in a study of post-analysis software for immune sequencing data. Study conclusions and caveats: Samples sharing a preparation batch grouped tightly together when assessed by F measure. Multiple sclerosis patients had significantly lower normalized Chao1 diversity than controls. TRBV segments more frequent in patients than in controls numbered a few and included TRBV5-6, TRBV5-1 and TRBV20-1.

Regarding this clonotype: Antigen specificity is unknown.

Carried by the TCR beta cDNA libraries were unique molecular identifiers. T cells numbering about 0.95 to 10 million yielded 450,000 to 600,000 cDNA molecules. TCRdb ran MiXCR on the PCR reads and lists one entry per CDR3 protein. The top ten clones hold roughly 4.9% of a sample with roughly 800,000 distinct CDR3 sequences, around 46% of them seen once. The length of the CDR3 is 15 residues. V shed 2 bases and J shed 4 bases, with 15 bases lying between them. The germline V gene encodes CDR1 SGHRS and CDR2 YFSETQ. Material: blood. The source of this sequence is a girl aged 10 to 17 with multiple sclerosis. V gene TRBV5-1 combines with J gene TRBJ1-2, with unresolved D. CDR3 in amino acids: CASSFTRASLYGYTF. The CDR3 DNA reads TGCGCCAGCAGCTTTACGAGGGCTTCCCTCTATGGCTACACCTTC.